One and the same sample provided the 21 T cell receptor beta chains below, sequenced in a study of regulatory T cells in long-lasting Graves disease. Libraries of TCR beta came from iRepertoire HTBI primers plus Arm-PCR of CDR3 regions. TCRdb re-called the multiplex PCR reads through MiXCR, storing one row per CDR3 protein. The sample holds about 370,000 distinct CDR3 sequences; 15% to 18% are singletons and the top ten take approximately 22%. Time point described: newly diagnosed GD, antithyroid drugs for less than 3 months. PBMC RNA was the source of the TCR library. The sample in question was peripheral blood mononuclear cells (PBMCs), obtained at new diagnosis, from a patient treated with antithyroid drugs. The origin of the receptors is a female donor with Graves disease.

Concerning this clonotype itself: The junction departs from germline at one end; a sequencing error may be responsible. The chain carries TRBV14 and TRBJ2-5, with D perhaps given as TRBD1 or TRBD2 (6 bases each). CDR1 is SGHDN, CDR2 FVKESK, per germline. This CDR3 comprises 14 residues. The CDR3 bases are TGTGTCAGCAGCCAGGTTGGGGGGCTTGAGACCCAGTACTTC. It specifies CVSSQVGGLETQYF.

This clonotype has a handful of counts. A much larger clone differs from this one at a single base, so this may be a read error. The rearrangement uses TRBV13 and TRBJ2-3; the D gene is possibly TRBD1 (6 bases). Germline CDR1 reads PRHDT; CDR2 reads FYEKMQ (reference sequence). This CDR3 is 12 amino acids long. CDR3 in DNA: TGTGCCAGCCCAGGGGTAACAGGTACGCAGTATTTT. It encodes CASPGVTGTQYF.

This clonotype showed up many times. The chain links TRBV5-1 to TRBJ1-1; TRBD1 matches 8 bases. The CDR3 is made up of 15 amino acids. After removal of 4 bases from V and 4 bases from J, the junction contained 9 bases not matched to a gene. Per the germline V gene, CDR1 is SGHRS and CDR2 is YFSETQ. The CDR3, as DNA: TGCGCCAGCAGCCCCCCCGACGGACAGGGCACTGAAGCTTTCTTT. The encoded protein is CASSPPDGQGTEAFF.

This clonotype was detected ten times or more. V and J are TRBV18 and TRBJ1-6; D remains unclear. Germline values: CDR1 KGHSH, CDR2 LQKENI. The V gene lost 6 bases and the J gene lost 10 bases, with 16 bases spanning the gap. The CDR3 extends over 14 amino acids. CDR3 amino acids: CASSREGTRSPLHF. The CDR3 region has the DNA TGTGCCAGCTCCCGGGAGGGCACACGCTCACCCCTCCACTTT.

Comment on this clonotype: With a far larger clone one base away, a read error is the likely cause. The chain couples TRBV7-2 to TRBJ1-1, with D unresolved. CDR1 is SGHTA and CDR2 is FQGNSA in the germline V gene. This CDR3 is built from 13 residues. The CDR3 is CACSELENTEAFF. CDR3 bases: TGTGCCTGCAGTGAATTAGAGAACACTGAAGCTTTCTTT. Drawing the rest from reference TRBV7-2 and TRBJ1-1, the complete variable domain is GAGVSQSPSNKVTEKGKDVELRCDPISGHTALYWYRQSLGQGLEFLIYFQGNSAPDKSGLPSDRFSAERTGGSVSTLTIQRTQQEDSAVYLCACSELENTEAFFGQGTRLTVV.

This clonotype has ten or more counts. V usage is TRBV15 and J usage is TRBJ1-2; D is ambiguous. Between the trimmed V and J ends, which lost 0 bases and 6 bases, there was a span of 8 bases. This CDR3 has 13 residues. Germline lookup yields CDR1 LNHNV and CDR2 YYDKDF (reference sequence). The CDR3, as DNA: TGTGCCACCAGCAGAGATAATGAGGATGGCTACACCTTC. This encodes CATSRDNEDGYTF.

This clonotype was recorded a few times. V and J are TRBV10-2 and TRBJ2-7; 7 positions match TRBD1. With 5 bases clipped from V and 3 bases from J, the junction kept 4 bases outside the gene matches. The CDR3 contains 13 residues. Germline V lookup: CDR1 WSHSY, CDR2 SAAADI. CDR3 sequence (DNA): TGCGCCAGCAGTACAGGGGTCGGCTACGAGCAGTACTTC. Residues: CASSTGVGYEQYF.

The sample holds a few counts of this clonotype. The likely explanation is a read error, given a far larger clone one base away. V is TRBV7-2 and J is TRBJ2-1, with a weak D call TRBD2 (5 bases). This CDR3 is 14 amino acids long. Looked up from germline, CDR1 is SGHTA and CDR2 is FQGNSA. The V and J ends lost 10 bases and 0 bases respectively, with 13 bases between them. CDR3 sequence: CAISRRSSYNEQFF. The CDR3 nucleotides are TGTGCCATCAGTCGGAGGAGCTCCTACAATGAGCAGTTCTTC.

This clonotype has a count of ten or more. This chain links TRBV19 with TRBJ1-1; tentative D call: TRBD1 (5 bases). CDR3 length: 18 residues. CDR1 LNHDA and CDR2 SQIVND come from the germline V gene (reference sequence). V dropped 3 bases and J dropped 1 base, with 21 bases sitting between them. This CDR3 reads CASSIRSGRYRKNTEAFF. The CDR3 DNA follows: TGTGCCAGTAGTATTCGTAGTGGTCGTTACAGGAAGAACACTGAAGCTTTCTTT.

This clonotype was counted ten times or more. This CDR3 reads CAISDPDRGTEAFF. CDR3 DNA: TGTGCCATCAGTGACCCGGACAGGGGTACTGAAGCTTTCTTT. J is TRBJ1-1 and V is TRBV10-3; 9 bases align to TRBD1. This CDR3 has 14 amino acids. V was clipped by 3 bases and J by 5 bases; unmatched bases: 4. Germline V CDR1 and CDR2: ENHRY, SYGVKD.

As for this clonotype: A read error is likely here: a far larger clone is one base away. The chain joins TRBV11-2 to TRBJ2-3, with TRBD2 identical over 12 bases. CDR3 size: 18 residues. V lost 1 base, J lost 4 bases, and 9 bases stayed unmatched. CDR1 SGHAT and CDR2 FQNNGV come from the germline V gene. As DNA, the CDR3 is TGTGCCAGCAGCTTAGGTCTAGCGGGAGGGTTAGGGTCAGATACGCAGTATTTT. Residues: CASSLGLAGGLGSDTQYF. Variable domain in full (rest from reference TRBV11-2 and TRBJ2-3): EAGVAQSPRYKIIEKRQSVAFWCNPISGHATLYWYQQILGQGPKLLIQFQNNGVVDDSQLPKDRFSAERLKGVDSTLKIQPAKLEDSAVYLCASSLGLAGGLGSDTQYFGPGTRLTVL.

This chain links TRBV11-2 with TRBJ2-2, with 11 nucleotides matching TRBD2. CDR3 size: 15 residues. CDR1 is SGHAT and CDR2 is FQNNGV in the germline V gene. Trimming at V came to 4 bases and at J to 4 bases, leaving 2 bases not matched to a gene. The CDR3, as DNA: TGTGCCAGCAGCTCGCTAGCGGGGGGCACCGGGGAGCTGTTTTTT. This encodes CASSSLAGGTGELFF.

The table lists this clonotype with many counts. CDR3 residues: CASSGTGTSSTGELFF. CDR3 in DNA: TGTGCCAGCAGCGGTACCGGGACTAGTAGCACCGGGGAGCTGTTTTTT. V gene TRBV12-3 or TRBV12-4 combines with J gene TRBJ2-2, with TRBD2 matching over 8 bases. The CDR3 is 16 residues long. V lost 6 bases to trimming and J lost 4 bases; unmatched junction nucleotides: 10.

The V call is TRBV7-9, the J call TRBJ2-7; D possibly corresponds to TRBD1 (6 bases). The V gene's germline CDR1 is SEHNR and CDR2 FQNEAQ (reference sequence). The CDR3 consists of 14 residues. Trimming took off 5 bases at V and 2 bases at J, with 13 bases between the two ends. Written as DNA, the CDR3 is TGTGCCAGCAGCCCCAATTCAGGGGCCTACGAGCAGTACTTC. It translates to CASSPNSGAYEQYF.

This clonotype was found a few times. A much larger clonotype is one base distant, so this may be a read error. The V call is TRBV11-3, the J call TRBJ2-1; perhaps TRBD1 as D (6 bases). The germline V and J ends were trimmed by 8 bases and 8 bases, with 16 bases remaining between them. The CDR3 extends over 13 amino acids. CDR1 and CDR2 from the germline V gene are SGHNT and YENEEA. CDR3 amino acids: CASGHRAGDEQFF. CDR3 nucleotide sequence: TGTGCCAGCGGACACAGGGCTGGGGATGAGCAGTTCTTC.

This clonotype has a count of ten or more. The V and J genes are TRBV30 and TRBJ2-1, with 9 positions matching TRBD2. CDR1 GTSNPN and CDR2 SVGIG come from the germline V gene (reference sequence). The V and J ends lost 4 bases and 2 bases, in that order; junction bases with no gene match: 6. The CDR3 has 15 residues. This CDR3 is CAWTLAGPPYNEQFF. The CDR3 nucleotides read TGTGCCTGGACCCTAGCGGGGCCCCCCTACAATGAGCAGTTCTTC.

This clonotype came up many times. The chain recombines TRBV4-1 with TRBJ1-1; 8 bases are a match to TRBD1. The V gene's germline CDR1 is MGHRA and CDR2 YSYEKL. The CDR3 runs to 16 residues. Trimming took 3 bases from V and 4 from J; bases not matched to a gene: 10. For the CDR3, the DNA is TGCGCCAGCAGCCAGATAAGTTCCAGGGGGCCCACTGAAGCTTTCTTT. Its translation: CASSQISSRGPTEAFF.

This clonotype was seen many times. Written as DNA, the CDR3 is TGTGCCTGGAGGGGGAGTTTGTCCTATGGCTACACCTTC. Protein: CAWRGSLSYGYTF. This chain links TRBV30 with TRBJ1-2; no definite D call. The ends were cut back, 3 bases at V and 4 bases at J, with 12 bases in the middle. Germline CDR1 reads GTSNPN; CDR2 reads SVGIG (reference sequence). The length of the CDR3 is 13 residues.

This clonotype was counted many times. The chain has TRBV28 and TRBJ2-6; TRBD2 is a possible D gene (5 bases). V gave up 8 bases and J gave up 1 base, with 12 bases separating them. The CDR3 totals 15 residues. The germline gives CDR1 MDHEN, CDR2 SYDVKM. The CDR3 is CASLSPGSGANVLTF. The CDR3 region has the DNA TGTGCCAGCTTATCACCGGGATCTGGGGCCAACGTCCTGACTTTC.

This clonotype has ten or more counts. This chain joins TRBV27 and TRBJ2-5; D gene unclear. CDR1 MNHEY and CDR2 SMNVEV come from the germline V gene (reference sequence). The CDR3 totals 13 residues. Trimming shortened V by 4 bases and J by 2 bases, and 8 bases separated the two germline ends. In DNA, the CDR3 is TGTGCCAGCAGTTCCACCCTTCAAGAGACCCAGTACTTC. The encoded protein is CASSSTLQETQYF.

This clonotype was picked up many times. The CDR3: CASSYTVSGTEAFF. The CDR3 DNA follows: TGTGCCAGCAGTTATACGGTGAGCGGCACTGAAGCTTTCTTT. This rearrangement joins TRBV12-3 or TRBV12-4 to TRBJ1-1; D unresolved. This CDR3 is 14 amino acids long. Deletions cut 4 bases from V and 4 bases from J, with 13 bases between.